This is a list of T cell receptor beta chains from one sample in a study of spatial heterogeneity in lung cancer. MiXCR, run by TCRdb on the 5' RACE reads, gives a single entry per CDR3 protein. This sample has a few thousand distinct CDR3 sequences, with roughly 8.2% found just once. The sequenced sample was lung tumor tissue, obtained at surgery. These receptors were collected from a female donor with early-stage non-small cell lung cancer. Each CDR3 is given with its conserved first and last residue. The D gene is left open where the match is weak. Size values are once, few and many counts, or a class for expanded clones, and some rows have none.

clone_size,v_call,j_call,d_call,cdr3_aa,cdr3_nt
medium-sized,TRBV12-3/TRBV12-4,TRBJ2-1,.,CASTTGSSYNEQFF,TGTGCCAGCACCACGGGGAGCTCCTACAATGAGCAGTTCTTC
medium-sized,TRBV10-3,TRBJ2-7,.,CATSPGNEQYF,TGTGCCACCTCGCCAGGGAACGAGCAGTACTTC
medium-sized,TRBV3-1,TRBJ1-5,.,CASSHGDQPQHF,TGTGCCAGCAGCCATGGAGACCAGCCCCAGCATTTT
many,TRBV29-1,TRBJ2-1,TRBD2,CSVESAGGDNEQFF,TGCAGCGTTGAAAGCGCGGGAGGTGATAATGAGCAGTTCTTC
medium-sized,TRBV5-1,TRBJ2-2,.,CASRTESTGELFF,TGCGCCAGCAGGACGGAGAGCACCGGGGAGCTGTTTTTT
many,TRBV28,TRBJ1-5,.,CASSGRNQPQHF,TGTGCCAGCAGTGGGAGAAATCAGCCCCAGCATTTT
medium-sized,TRBV30,TRBJ2-7,.,CAWTPSSNVPYEQYF,TGTGCCTGGACCCCCTCTAGTAACGTCCCCTACGAGCAGTACTTC
.,TRBV24-1,TRBJ1-5,.,CATSDRSHRRIPNQPQHF,TGTGCCACCAGTGATCGGTCCCACAGGCGGATACCCAATCAGCCCCAGCATTTT
medium-sized,TRBV7-6,TRBJ2-5,.,CASSQQKETQYF,TGTGCCAGCAGCCAGCAAAAAGAGACCCAGTACTTC
medium-sized,TRBV4-1,TRBJ2-5,.,CASSRWDGRALETQYF,TGCGCCAGCAGCCGCTGGGACGGCAGAGCCCTTGAGACCCAGTACTTC
many,TRBV5-1,TRBJ2-1,.,CASSLAGTAGGYNEQFF,TGCGCCAGCAGCTTGGCCGGGACAGCCGGGGGCTACAATGAGCAGTTCTTC
many,TRBV30,TRBJ1-3,.,CAWSSGNTIYF,TGTGCCTGGAGTTCCGGAAACACCATATATTTT
few,TRBV6-1,TRBJ1-5,.,CASTEGTTNQPQHF,TGTGCCAGCACCGAAGGGACAACAAATCAGCCCCAGCATTTT
medium-sized,TRBV7-9,TRBJ2-2,.,CASSVPGGGGTGELFF,TGTGCCAGCAGCGTGCCCGGAGGGGGGGGCACCGGGGAGCTGTTTTTT
medium-sized,TRBV6-5,TRBJ2-3,TRBD2,CASSYGGLAGLTDTQYF,TGTGCCAGCAGCTACGGGGGACTAGCGGGGCTCACAGATACGCAGTATTTT
many,TRBV5-1,TRBJ2-6,TRBD2,CASSSVGTSGGAEAGANVLTF,TGCGCCAGCAGCTCGGTCGGGACTAGCGGGGGGGCCGAAGCTGGGGCCAACGTCCTGACTTTC
medium-sized,TRBV7-2,TRBJ1-2,.,CASNKGGRYGYTF,TGTGCCAGCAACAAGGGGGGGCGTTATGGCTACACCTTC
few,TRBV11-2,TRBJ2-2,.,CASSLGTGELFF,TGTGCCAGCAGCTTAGGTACCGGGGAGCTGTTTTTT
many,TRBV27,TRBJ2-3,.,CASSPMGPPWDTQYF,TGTGCCAGCAGCCCTATGGGGCCGCCTTGGGATACGCAGTATTTT
medium-sized,TRBV12-3/TRBV12-4,TRBJ1-1,.,CASSRGGVNTEAFF,TGTGCCAGCAGCCGAGGCGGGGTGAACACTGAAGCTTTCTTT
medium-sized,TRBV5-6,TRBJ2-2,TRBD1,CASSLQGGGTGELFF,TGTGCCAGCAGCTTACAGGGGGGAGGCACCGGGGAGCTGTTTTTT
medium-sized,TRBV20-1,TRBJ2-7,TRBD2,CSAPGTSGVYEQYF,TGCAGTGCTCCCGGGACTAGCGGGGTCTACGAGCAGTACTTC
many,TRBV27,TRBJ1-1,TRBD1,CASSLRGTGGEAFF,TGTGCCAGCAGTTTACGGGGGACAGGGGGTGAAGCTTTCTTT
.,TRBV4-1,TRBJ2-3,TRBD2,CASSQPPGLAGGGDTQYF,TGCGCCAGCAGCCAACCCCCCGGACTAGCGGGGGGTGGAGATACGCAGTATTTT
once,TRBV6-5,TRBJ2-1,TRBD1,CASSYKGAGEQFF,TGTGCCAGCAGTTACAAGGGGGCCGGTGAGCAGTTCTTC
.,TRBV6-6,TRBJ2-1,.,CASSYSFRANEQFF,TGTGCCAGCAGTTACTCGTTCAGGGCCAATGAGCAGTTCTTC
.,TRBV5-1,TRBJ1-6,.,CASSLQVEGAPLHF,TGCGCCAGCAGCCTCCAGGTGGAAGGGGCACCCCTCCACTTT
medium-sized,TRBV2,TRBJ2-1,.,CASSRLRFSSYNEQFF,TGTGCCAGCAGTCGTCTCAGGTTTAGCTCCTACAATGAGCAGTTCTTC
few,TRBV15,TRBJ2-7,TRBD2,CATSRDWGSGTYEQYF,TGTGCCACCAGCAGAGATTGGGGTAGCGGGACCTACGAGCAGTACTTC
.,TRBV29-1,TRBJ2-3,TRBD2,CSVELAGAGDTQYF,TGCAGCGTTGAACTAGCGGGAGCTGGGGATACGCAGTATTTT
.,TRBV7-9,TRBJ1-1,TRBD1,CASSSGQGSNTEAFF,TGTGCCAGCAGCTCGGGACAGGGGTCGAACACTGAAGCTTTCTTT
many,TRBV6-6,TRBJ2-1,TRBD2,CASSYGKSGGADEQFF,TGTGCCAGCAGTTACGGGAAAAGCGGGGGGGCAGATGAGCAGTTCTTC
many,TRBV28,TRBJ1-2,.,CASSLGGPYGYTF,TGTGCCAGCAGTTTAGGCGGTCCCTATGGCTACACCTTC
many,TRBV7-6,TRBJ1-1,TRBD1,CASSPGQGAEAFF,TGTGCCAGCAGCCCGGGACAGGGAGCTGAAGCTTTCTTT
many,TRBV20-1,TRBJ2-7,TRBD2,CSARGYRKGLADEQYF,TGCAGTGCTAGGGGCTACAGGAAAGGACTAGCGGACGAGCAGTACTTC
many,TRBV2,TRBJ2-5,.,CASGRGETQYF,TGTGCCAGCGGACGTGGGGAGACCCAGTACTTC
many,TRBV20-1,TRBJ2-5,.,CSAQTAGWETQYF,TGCAGTGCGCAAACCGCGGGGTGGGAGACCCAGTACTTC
medium-sized,TRBV15,TRBJ2-1,.,CATSIRNEQFF,TGTGCCACCAGCATTAGAAATGAGCAGTTCTTC
medium-sized,TRBV7-3,TRBJ1-1,.,CASSLVGLGGEAFF,TGTGCCAGCAGCTTAGTCGGGCTAGGCGGTGAAGCTTTCTTT
large,TRBV6-1,TRBJ2-1,.,CASTLSSSYNEQFF,TGTGCCAGCACCCTGTCGAGCTCCTACAATGAGCAGTTCTTC
few,TRBV5-1,TRBJ2-1,.,CASSGNEQFF,TGCGCCAGCAGTGGCAATGAGCAGTTCTTC
medium-sized,TRBV4-3,TRBJ2-1,TRBD2,CASSQLAGGRYNEQFF,TGCGCCAGCAGCCAACTAGCGGGAGGGAGGTACAATGAGCAGTTCTTC
many,TRBV20-1,TRBJ1-1,.,CSARGMGRTEAFF,TGCAGTGCTAGAGGCATGGGGCGGACTGAAGCTTTCTTT
medium-sized,TRBV4-2,TRBJ1-5,.,CASSQDSRQPQHF,TGTGCCAGCAGCCAAGATTCCCGGCAGCCCCAGCATTTT
many,TRBV27,TRBJ2-1,.,CASSIIGNEQFF,TGTGCCAGCAGTATAATTGGCAATGAGCAGTTCTTC
many,TRBV12-2,TRBJ1-2,.,CASRLPTTRDRVNYGYTF,TGTGCAAGTCGCTTACCCACCACCCGGGACAGGGTAAACTATGGCTACACCTTC
.,TRBV4-3,TRBJ1-3,.,CASSQARNGNTIYF,TGCGCCAGCAGCCAAGCCCGCAACGGAAACACCATATATTTT
medium-sized,TRBV18,TRBJ2-1,.,CASSPASRSYNEQFF,TGTGCCAGCTCACCGGCTAGCCGCTCCTACAATGAGCAGTTCTTC
medium-sized,TRBV20-1,TRBJ2-4,.,CSARDSGVAKNIQYF,TGCAGTGCTAGGGACAGCGGGGTAGCCAAAAACATTCAGTACTTC
medium-sized,TRBV2,TRBJ2-6,TRBD1,CASRPRDGTGGKRYSGANVLTF,TGTGCCAGCAGACCTCGAGACGGGACAGGGGGAAAACGTTACTCTGGGGCCAACGTCCTGACTTTC
few,TRBV29-1,TRBJ2-3,.,CSVVIWSTDTQYF,TGCAGCGTTGTTATATGGAGCACAGATACGCAGTATTTT
many,TRBV10-3,TRBJ1-3,.,CAISDIRGNTIYF,TGTGCCATCAGTGATATTCGTGGAAACACCATATATTTT
many,TRBV5-1,TRBJ2-5,.,CASSDVQFTQYF,TGCGCCAGCAGCGACGTCCAGTTTACCCAGTACTTC
.,TRBV7-9,TRBJ2-7,.,CASSLEYEQYF,TGTGCCAGCAGCTTAGAGTACGAGCAGTACTTC
many,TRBV29-1,TRBJ2-1,.,CSVEEGGQFF,TGCAGCGTTGAGGAGGGGGGGCAGTTCTTC
medium-sized,TRBV27,TRBJ2-5,.,CASTHPKGDQYF,TGTGCCAGCACCCACCCCAAGGGGGACCAGTACTTC
medium-sized,TRBV6-5,TRBJ1-3,.,CASTQDFSGNTIYF,TGTGCCAGCACCCAGGATTTCTCTGGAAACACCATATATTTT
many,TRBV15,TRBJ1-1,TRBD1,CATSRAPRRGLNTEAFF,TGTGCCACCAGCAGAGCCCCTCGAAGGGGGCTGAACACTGAAGCTTTCTTT
.,TRBV10-3,TRBJ2-1,.,CAISAGRKEPYNEQFF,TGTGCCATCAGTGCCGGACGGAAGGAACCCTACAATGAGCAGTTCTTC
many,TRBV6-2/TRBV6-3,TRBJ2-2,TRBD1,CASSPTGGSGELFF,TGTGCCAGCAGCCCGACAGGGGGCTCCGGGGAGCTGTTTTTT